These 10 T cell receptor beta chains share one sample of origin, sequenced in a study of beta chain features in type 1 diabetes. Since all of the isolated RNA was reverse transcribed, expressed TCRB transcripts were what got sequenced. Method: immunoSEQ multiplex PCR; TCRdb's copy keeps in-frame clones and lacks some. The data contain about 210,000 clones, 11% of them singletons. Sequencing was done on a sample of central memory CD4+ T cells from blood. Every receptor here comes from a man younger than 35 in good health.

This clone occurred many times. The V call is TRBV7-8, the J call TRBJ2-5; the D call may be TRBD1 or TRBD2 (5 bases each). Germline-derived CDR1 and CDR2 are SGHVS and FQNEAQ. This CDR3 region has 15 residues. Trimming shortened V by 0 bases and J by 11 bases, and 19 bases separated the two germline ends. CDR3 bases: TGTGCCAGCAGCTTAGCGCAGGGCTTCCCGGGGAGACAGTACTTC. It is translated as CASSLAQGFPGRQYF.

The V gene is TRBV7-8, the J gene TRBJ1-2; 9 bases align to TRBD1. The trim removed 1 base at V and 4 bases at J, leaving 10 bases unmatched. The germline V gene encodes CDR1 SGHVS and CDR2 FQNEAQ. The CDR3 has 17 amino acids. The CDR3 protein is CASSLGLGDRDFYGYTF. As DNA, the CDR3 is TGTGCCAGCAGCTTAGGCCTCGGGGACAGGGATTTCTATGGCTACACCTTC. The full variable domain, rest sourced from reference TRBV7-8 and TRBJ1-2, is GAGVSQSPRYKVAKRGQDVALRCDPISGHVSLFWYQQALGQGPEFLTYFQNEAQLDKSGLPSDRFFAERPEGSVSTLKIQRTQQEDSAVYLCASSLGLGDRDFYGYTFGSGTRLTVV.

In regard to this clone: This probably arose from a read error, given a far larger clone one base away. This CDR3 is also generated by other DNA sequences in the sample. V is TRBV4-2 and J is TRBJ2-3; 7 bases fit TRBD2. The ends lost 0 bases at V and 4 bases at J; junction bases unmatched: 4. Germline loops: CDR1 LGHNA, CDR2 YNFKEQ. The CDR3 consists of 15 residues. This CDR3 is CASSQEGEGPDTQYF. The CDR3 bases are TGTGCCAGCAGCCAAGAAGGGGAGGGGCCAGATACGCAGTATTTT.

This chain's CDR3 is CASSDRGVSQPQHF. The CDR3 region has the DNA TGTGCCAGCAGTGACCGCGGGGTTTCTCAGCCCCAGCATTTT. The chain joins TRBV2 to TRBJ1-5, with no clear D. The germline V and J ends were trimmed by 3 bases and 6 bases, with 12 bases remaining between them. The V gene's germline CDR1 is SNHLY and CDR2 FYNNEI. The CDR3 covers 14 residues.

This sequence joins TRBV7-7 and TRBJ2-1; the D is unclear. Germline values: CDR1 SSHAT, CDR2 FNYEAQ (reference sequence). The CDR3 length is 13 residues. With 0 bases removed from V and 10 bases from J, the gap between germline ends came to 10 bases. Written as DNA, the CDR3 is TGTGCCAGCAGCTTAGCTGGCTTCCAAGAGCAGTTCTTC. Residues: CASSLAGFQEQFF. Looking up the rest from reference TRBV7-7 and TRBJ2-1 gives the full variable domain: GAGVSQSPRYKVTKRGQDVTLRCDPISSHATLYWYQQALGQGPEFLTYFNYEAQPDKSGLPSDRFSAERPEGSISTLTIQRTEQRDSAMYRCASSLAGFQEQFFGPGTRLTVL.

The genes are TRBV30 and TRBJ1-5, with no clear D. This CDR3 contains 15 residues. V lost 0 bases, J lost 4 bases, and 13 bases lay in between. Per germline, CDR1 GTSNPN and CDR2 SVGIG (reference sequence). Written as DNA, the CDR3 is TGTGCCTGGAGTGTACTTGGCGGGATAAATCAGCCCCAGCATTTT. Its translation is CAWSVLGGINQPQHF.

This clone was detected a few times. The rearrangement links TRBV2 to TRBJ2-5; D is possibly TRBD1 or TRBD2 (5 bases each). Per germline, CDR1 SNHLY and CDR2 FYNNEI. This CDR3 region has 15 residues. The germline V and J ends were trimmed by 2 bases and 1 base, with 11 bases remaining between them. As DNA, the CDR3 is TGTGCCAGCAGTGAAATGGGGGAGCCCCAAGAGACCCAGTACTTC. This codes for CASSEMGEPQETQYF.

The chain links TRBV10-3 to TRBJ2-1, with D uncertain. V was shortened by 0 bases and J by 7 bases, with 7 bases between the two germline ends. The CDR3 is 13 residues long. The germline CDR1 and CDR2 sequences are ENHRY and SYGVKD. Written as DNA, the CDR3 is TGTGCCATCAGTGAGTCCCCCAGAAATGAGCAGTTCTTC. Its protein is CAISESPRNEQFF.

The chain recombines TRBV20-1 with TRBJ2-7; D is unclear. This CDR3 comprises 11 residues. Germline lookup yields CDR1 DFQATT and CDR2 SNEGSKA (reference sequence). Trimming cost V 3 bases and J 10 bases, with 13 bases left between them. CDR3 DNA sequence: TGCAGTGCTAGGCAAATACAAGGACAGTACTTC. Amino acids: CSARQIQGQYF.

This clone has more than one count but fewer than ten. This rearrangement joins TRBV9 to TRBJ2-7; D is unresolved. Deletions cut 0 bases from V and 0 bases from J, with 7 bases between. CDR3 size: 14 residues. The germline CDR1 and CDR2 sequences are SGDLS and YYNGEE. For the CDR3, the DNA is TGTGCCAGCAGCGTAGAAATTGTCTCCTACGAGCAGTACTTC. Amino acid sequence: CASSVEIVSYEQYF.